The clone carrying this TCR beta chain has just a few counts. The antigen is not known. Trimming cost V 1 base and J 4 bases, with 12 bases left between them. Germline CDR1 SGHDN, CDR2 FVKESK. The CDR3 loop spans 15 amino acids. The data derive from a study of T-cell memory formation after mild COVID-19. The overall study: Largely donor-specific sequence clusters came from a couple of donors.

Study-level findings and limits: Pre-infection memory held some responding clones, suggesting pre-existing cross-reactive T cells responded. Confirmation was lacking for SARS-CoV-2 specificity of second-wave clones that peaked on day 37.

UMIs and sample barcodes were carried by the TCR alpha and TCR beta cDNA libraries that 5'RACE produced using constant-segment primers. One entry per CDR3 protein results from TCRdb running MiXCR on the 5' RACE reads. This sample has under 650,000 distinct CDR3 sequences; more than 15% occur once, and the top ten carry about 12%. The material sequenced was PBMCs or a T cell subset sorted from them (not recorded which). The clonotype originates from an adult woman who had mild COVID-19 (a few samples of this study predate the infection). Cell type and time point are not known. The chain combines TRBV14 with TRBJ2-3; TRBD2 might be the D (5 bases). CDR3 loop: CASSQARTGADTQYF. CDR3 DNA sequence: TGTGCCAGCAGCCAAGCTAGGACCGGGGCAGATACGCAGTATTTT.